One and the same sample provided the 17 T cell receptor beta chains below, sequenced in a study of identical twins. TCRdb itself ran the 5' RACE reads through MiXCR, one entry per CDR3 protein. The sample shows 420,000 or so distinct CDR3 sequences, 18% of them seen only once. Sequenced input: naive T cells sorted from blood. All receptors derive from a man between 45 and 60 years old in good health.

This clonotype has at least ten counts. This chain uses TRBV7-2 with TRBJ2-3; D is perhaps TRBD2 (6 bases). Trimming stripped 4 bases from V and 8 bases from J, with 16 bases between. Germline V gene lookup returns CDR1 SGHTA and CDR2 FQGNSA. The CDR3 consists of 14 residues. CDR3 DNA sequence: TGTGCCAGCAGCTGGAGGGACCCAAGAGGTACGCAGTATTTT. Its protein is CASSWRDPRGTQYF.

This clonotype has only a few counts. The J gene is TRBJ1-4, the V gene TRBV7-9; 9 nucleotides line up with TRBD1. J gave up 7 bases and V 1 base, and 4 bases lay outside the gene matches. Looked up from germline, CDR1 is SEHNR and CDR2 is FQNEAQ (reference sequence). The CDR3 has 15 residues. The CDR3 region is CASSLDLTGGEKLFF. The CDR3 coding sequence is TGTGCCAGCAGCTTAGATCTGACAGGGGGTGAAAAACTGTTTTTT.

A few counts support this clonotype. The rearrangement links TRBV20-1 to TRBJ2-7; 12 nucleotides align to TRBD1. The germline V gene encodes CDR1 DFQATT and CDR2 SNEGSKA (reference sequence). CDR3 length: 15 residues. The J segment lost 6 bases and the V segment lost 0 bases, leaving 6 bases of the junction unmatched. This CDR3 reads CSARDPGQGASEQYF. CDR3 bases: TGCAGTGCTAGAGATCCGGGACAGGGGGCCTCCGAGCAGTACTTC.

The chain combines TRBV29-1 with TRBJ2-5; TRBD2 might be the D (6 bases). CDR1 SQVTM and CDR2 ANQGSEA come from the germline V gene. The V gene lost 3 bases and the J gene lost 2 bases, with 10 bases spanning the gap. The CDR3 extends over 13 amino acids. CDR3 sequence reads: CSVDKGTQETQYF. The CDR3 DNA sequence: TGCAGCGTTGATAAGGGGACTCAAGAGACCCAGTACTTC.

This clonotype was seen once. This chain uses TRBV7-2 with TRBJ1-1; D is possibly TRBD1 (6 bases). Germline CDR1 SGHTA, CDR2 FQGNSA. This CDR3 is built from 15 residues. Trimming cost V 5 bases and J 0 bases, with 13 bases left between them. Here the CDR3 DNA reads TGTGCCAGCAGCACTCGGACAGAAGTGAACACTGAAGCTTTCTTT. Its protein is CASSTRTEVNTEAFF.

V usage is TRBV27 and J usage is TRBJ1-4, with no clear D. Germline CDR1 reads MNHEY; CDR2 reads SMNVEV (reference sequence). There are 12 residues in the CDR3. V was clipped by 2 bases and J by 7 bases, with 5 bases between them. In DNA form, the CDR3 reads TGTGCCAGCAGTTTAGAGGGTGAAAAACTGTTTTTT. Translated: CASSLEGEKLFF.

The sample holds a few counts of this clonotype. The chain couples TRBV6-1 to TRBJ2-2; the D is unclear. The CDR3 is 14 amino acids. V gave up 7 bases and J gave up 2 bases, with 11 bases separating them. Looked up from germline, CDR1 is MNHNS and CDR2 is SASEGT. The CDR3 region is CASTETRNTGELFF. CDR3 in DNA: TGTGCCAGCACCGAAACTCGAAACACCGGGGAGCTGTTTTTT.

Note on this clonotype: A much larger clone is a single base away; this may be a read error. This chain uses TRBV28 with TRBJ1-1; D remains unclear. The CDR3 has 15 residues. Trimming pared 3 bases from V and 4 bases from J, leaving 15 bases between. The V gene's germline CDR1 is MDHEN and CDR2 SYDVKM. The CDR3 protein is CASSFPSARVTEAFF. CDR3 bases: TGTGCCAGCAGTTTCCCCTCCGCGCGTGTCACTGAAGCTTTCTTT.

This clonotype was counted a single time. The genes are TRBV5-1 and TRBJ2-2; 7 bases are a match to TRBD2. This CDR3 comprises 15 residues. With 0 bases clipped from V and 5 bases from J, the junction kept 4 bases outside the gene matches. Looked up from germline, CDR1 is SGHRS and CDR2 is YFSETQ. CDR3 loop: CASSLANGGTGELFF. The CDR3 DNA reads TGCGCCAGCAGCTTGGCCAACGGGGGGACCGGGGAGCTGTTTTTT.

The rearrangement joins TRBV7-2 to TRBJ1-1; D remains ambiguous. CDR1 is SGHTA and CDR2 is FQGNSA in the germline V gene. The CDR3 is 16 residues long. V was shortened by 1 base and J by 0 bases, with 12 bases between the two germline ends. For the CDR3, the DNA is TGTGCCAGCAGCTTAGATGCAGCGAGGATGAACACTGAAGCTTTCTTT. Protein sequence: CASSLDAARMNTEAFF.

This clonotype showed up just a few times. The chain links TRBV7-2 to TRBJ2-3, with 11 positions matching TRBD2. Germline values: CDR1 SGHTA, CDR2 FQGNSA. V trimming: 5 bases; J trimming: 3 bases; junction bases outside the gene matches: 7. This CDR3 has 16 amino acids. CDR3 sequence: CASSRYSGGATDTQYF. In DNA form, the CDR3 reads TGTGCCAGCAGCCGATATAGCGGGGGGGCGACAGATACGCAGTATTTT.

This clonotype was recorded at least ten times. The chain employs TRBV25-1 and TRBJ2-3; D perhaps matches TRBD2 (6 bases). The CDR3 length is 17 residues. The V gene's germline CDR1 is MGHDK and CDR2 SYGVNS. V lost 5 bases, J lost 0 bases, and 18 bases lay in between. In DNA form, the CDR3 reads TGTGCCAGCAGTTCCTTCGACGGGGACTCTAGCACAGATACGCAGTATTTT. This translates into CASSSFDGDSSTDTQYF.

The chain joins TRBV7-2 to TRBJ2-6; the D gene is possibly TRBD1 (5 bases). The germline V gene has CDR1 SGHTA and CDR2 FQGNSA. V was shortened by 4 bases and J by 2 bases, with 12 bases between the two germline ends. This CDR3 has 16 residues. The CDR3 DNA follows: TGTGCCAGCAGCTCCCAGGGTCGAACTGGGGCCAACGTCCTGACTTTC. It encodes CASSSQGRTGANVLTF.

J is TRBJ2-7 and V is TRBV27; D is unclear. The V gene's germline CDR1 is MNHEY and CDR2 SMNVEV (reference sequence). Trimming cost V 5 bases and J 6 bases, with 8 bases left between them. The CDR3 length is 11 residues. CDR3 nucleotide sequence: TGTGCCAGCAGTAAAACGGGCGAGCAGTACTTC. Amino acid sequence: CASSKTGEQYF.

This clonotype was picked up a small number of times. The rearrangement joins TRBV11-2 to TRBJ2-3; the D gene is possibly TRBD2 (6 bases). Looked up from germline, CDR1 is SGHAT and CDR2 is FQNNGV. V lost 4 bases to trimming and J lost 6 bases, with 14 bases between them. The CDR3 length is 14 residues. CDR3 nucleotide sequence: TGTGCCAGCAGCTCACAGCCCCTAGCGGATACGCAGTATTTT. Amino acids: CASSSQPLADTQYF.

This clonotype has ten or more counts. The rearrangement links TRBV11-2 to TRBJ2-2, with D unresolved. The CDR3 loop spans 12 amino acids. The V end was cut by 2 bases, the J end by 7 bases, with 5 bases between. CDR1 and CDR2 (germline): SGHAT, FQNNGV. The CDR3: CASSLSIGELFF. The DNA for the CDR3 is TGTGCCAGCAGCTTATCTATCGGGGAGCTGTTTTTT.

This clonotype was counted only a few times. The CDR3 reads CATRTSGYNEQFF. The CDR3 bases are TGTGCCACCAGGACTAGCGGCTACAATGAGCAGTTCTTC. V is TRBV10-3 and J is TRBJ2-1; 10 bases agree with TRBD2. Germline V gene sequence: CDR1 ENHRY, CDR2 SYGVKD. V lost 10 bases, J lost 3 bases, and 3 bases stayed unmatched. There are 13 residues in the CDR3.